These T cell receptor beta chains were read from a single sample in a study of shared T cell receptors in the human thymus. The repertoire was sequenced with immunoSEQ multiplex PCR; TCRdb's copy has only in-frame clones and lacks some. The table includes some 700,000 clones, approximately 88% detected once. These data are also associated with another study on human thymus T cells.

Sequenced input: thymocytes. The receptors here all came from a boy under two years old with a congenital heart defect. Both conserved end residues are part of each CDR3. The D gene is left open where the match is weak. Clone size is given for some rows only: seen once, a few or many times, or a class if the clone is expanded.

clone size: .
J gene: TRBJ2-7
D gene: .
V gene: TRBV4-3
CDR3 DNA: TGCGCCAGCAGCCAGGGAGGCAGGCGGGACCGCTACGAGCAGTACTTC
CDR3 protein: CASSQGGRRDRYEQYF

clone size: .
J gene: TRBJ2-7
D gene: .
V gene: TRBV12-2
CDR3 DNA: TGTGCAAGTCGCCCCAGGGGTAGCGGGGGAGCCTACGAGCAGTACTTC
CDR3 protein: CASRPRGSGGAYEQYF

clone size: few
J gene: TRBJ2-7
D gene: TRBD1
V gene: TRBV10-3
CDR3 DNA: TGTGCCATCGGGCGGACAGGCCTGGACGAGCAGTACTTC
CDR3 protein: CAIGRTGLDEQYF

clone size: .
J gene: TRBJ2-1
D gene: TRBD1
V gene: TRBV4-2
CDR3 DNA: TGTGCCAGCAGCCCCACCCCCTATAGGGACAGGGTACCCTACAATGAGCAGTTCTTC
CDR3 protein: CASSPTPYRDRVPYNEQFF

clone size: .
J gene: TRBJ2-7
D gene: TRBD2
V gene: TRBV10-1
CDR3 DNA: TGCGCCAGCCTCGGGACTAGCGGGAAGGTAAAGGGCGAGCAGTACTTC
CDR3 protein: CASLGTSGKVKGEQYF

clone size: .
J gene: TRBJ2-7
D gene: TRBD1
V gene: TRBV11-3
CDR3 DNA: TGTGCCACCCCGGGACAGGGGCCACCTTCCTACGAGCAGTACTTC
CDR3 protein: CATPGQGPPSYEQYF

clone size: .
J gene: TRBJ2-1
D gene: .
V gene: TRBV29-1
CDR3 DNA: TGCAGCGTTGGTCGGGCTAGCGATCAACTAGAGGACTACAATGAGCAGTTCTTC
CDR3 protein: CSVGRASDQLEDYNEQFF

clone size: .
J gene: TRBJ2-3
D gene: .
V gene: TRBV19
CDR3 DNA: TGTGCCAGTAGTATATCCCCGGGTAGTCCCAACACAGATACGCAGTATTTT
CDR3 protein: CASSISPGSPNTDTQYF

clone size: .
J gene: TRBJ2-1
D gene: TRBD1
V gene: TRBV7-8
CDR3 DNA: TGTGCCAGCAGCTTTGGGACAGTCGTCCAAAATGAGCAGTTCTTC
CDR3 protein: CASSFGTVVQNEQFF

clone size: .
J gene: TRBJ2-5
D gene: TRBD1
V gene: TRBV14
CDR3 DNA: TGTGCCAGCAGCCCCAGGGGCAGGGGGCTAGAGACCCAGTACTTC
CDR3 protein: CASSPRGRGLETQYF

clone size: .
J gene: TRBJ2-5
D gene: .
V gene: TRBV6-5
CDR3 DNA: TGTGCCAGCAGACAGGGGGGGCGGGAGACCCAGTACTTC
CDR3 protein: CASRQGGRETQYF

clone size: .
J gene: TRBJ1-2
D gene: .
V gene: TRBV29-1
CDR3 DNA: TGCAGCGATGGAACAGGGACTAACTATGGCTACACCTTC
CDR3 protein: CSDGTGTNYGYTF

clone size: .
J gene: TRBJ2-1
D gene: TRBD1
V gene: TRBV6-1
CDR3 DNA: TGTGCGGCAGGACAGGGGGGCGCGGGACAGTTCTTC
CDR3 protein: CAAGQGGAGQFF

clone size: .
J gene: TRBJ2-5
D gene: .
V gene: TRBV7-6
CDR3 DNA: TGTGCCAGCAGCTCCGGAGGTGGGAAGCAAGAGACCCAGTACTTC
CDR3 protein: CASSSGGGKQETQYF

clone size: .
J gene: TRBJ2-6
D gene: .
V gene: TRBV29-1
CDR3 DNA: TGCAGCGTTGAAGTCCCGGGGGCCAACGTCCTGACTTTC
CDR3 protein: CSVEVPGANVLTF

clone size: .
J gene: TRBJ2-7
D gene: TRBD2
V gene: TRBV6-4
CDR3 DNA: TGTGCCAGCACCCCACAGCGGGAGGGCCTTCGGAGCGAGCAGTACTTC
CDR3 protein: CASTPQREGLRSEQYF

clone size: once
J gene: TRBJ2-1
D gene: TRBD2
V gene: TRBV2
CDR3 DNA: TGTGCCAGCAGCCCCACTAGCGGTAGCTCCTACAATGAGCAGTTCTTC
CDR3 protein: CASSPTSGSSYNEQFF

clone size: few
J gene: TRBJ2-1
D gene: TRBD2
V gene: TRBV9
CDR3 DNA: TGTGCCAGCAGCGTAGGACTAGCGCGGTACAATGAGCAGTTCTTC
CDR3 protein: CASSVGLARYNEQFF

clone size: .
J gene: TRBJ1-2
D gene: TRBD1
V gene: TRBV14
CDR3 DNA: TGTGCCAGCAGCCAAATCCCCGGCGACAGGGGTGGGAATGGCTACACCTTC
CDR3 protein: CASSQIPGDRGGNGYTF

clone size: .
J gene: TRBJ1-1
D gene: .
V gene: TRBV5-1
CDR3 DNA: TGCGCCAGCATGCCTCCAGGGGCCGACACTGAAGCTTTCTTT
CDR3 protein: CASMPPGADTEAFF

clone size: .
J gene: TRBJ2-7
D gene: .
V gene: TRBV15
CDR3 DNA: TGTGCCACCAGCCTTATCCGCGGCGGGACGGCCTACGAGCAGTACTTC
CDR3 protein: CATSLIRGGTAYEQYF

clone size: .
J gene: TRBJ2-1
D gene: .
V gene: TRBV2
CDR3 DNA: TGTGCCAGCAGTGTTGCAGGAAGCTCCTACAATGAGCAGTTCTTC
CDR3 protein: CASSVAGSSYNEQFF

clone size: .
J gene: TRBJ2-7
D gene: .
V gene: TRBV21-1
CDR3 DNA: TGTGCCAGCAGCAGGGAACAGGGGGTTCGTACCTACGAGCAGTACTTC
CDR3 protein: CASSREQGVRTYEQYF

clone size: few
J gene: TRBJ1-3
D gene: .
V gene: TRBV19
CDR3 DNA: TGTGCCAGTAGTATGTTACAGGGAGCTGGAAACACCATATATTTT
CDR3 protein: CASSMLQGAGNTIYF

clone size: once
J gene: TRBJ2-7
D gene: TRBD2
V gene: TRBV18
CDR3 DNA: TGTGCCAGCTCACCGGGACTAGCATGGGAGCAGTACTTC
CDR3 protein: CASSPGLAWEQYF

clone size: .
J gene: TRBJ1-4
D gene: TRBD1
V gene: TRBV7-9
CDR3 DNA: TGTGCCAGCAGCTTAGGACAGGGGGGGCCTGGGACTAATGAAAAACTGTTTTTT
CDR3 protein: CASSLGQGGPGTNEKLFF

clone size: .
J gene: TRBJ1-2
D gene: TRBD1
V gene: TRBV7-2
CDR3 DNA: TGTGCCAGCAGCTTGTTACAGGGACAGTGGATCTATGGCTACACCTTC
CDR3 protein: CASSLLQGQWIYGYTF

clone size: .
J gene: TRBJ2-1
D gene: TRBD2
V gene: TRBV4-2
CDR3 DNA: TGTGCCAGCAGCTGCGGACTAGCGGGGAACGCCTACAATGAGCAGTTCTTC
CDR3 protein: CASSCGLAGNAYNEQFF

clone size: .
J gene: TRBJ2-3
D gene: .
V gene: TRBV27
CDR3 DNA: TGTGCCAGCAGTTTCCCTTCGGGGGATAGCACAGATACGCAGTATTTT
CDR3 protein: CASSFPSGDSTDTQYF

clone size: .
J gene: TRBJ2-3
D gene: TRBD2
V gene: TRBV9
CDR3 DNA: TGTGCCAGCAGCGTGATAGGTGGCGGGAGGGCCTCAGATACGCAGTATTTT
CDR3 protein: CASSVIGGGRASDTQYF

clone size: once
J gene: TRBJ2-5
D gene: .
V gene: TRBV19
CDR3 DNA: TGTGCCAGTAGTCCCCGGCCTCTCCCATGGAGGGAGACCCAGTACTTC
CDR3 protein: CASSPRPLPWRETQYF

clone size: .
J gene: TRBJ1-1
D gene: .
V gene: TRBV11-2
CDR3 DNA: TGTGCCAGCAGCTCAGGGAAGCCACGGGACATACTGTGGGACACTGAAGCTTTCTTT
CDR3 protein: CASSSGKPRDILWDTEAFF

clone size: .
J gene: TRBJ2-7
D gene: TRBD2
V gene: TRBV28
CDR3 DNA: TGTGCCAGCAGTACACCCCGGGCTAGCGGGACCGACGAGCAGTACTTC
CDR3 protein: CASSTPRASGTDEQYF

clone size: .
J gene: TRBJ2-1
D gene: TRBD2
V gene: TRBV4-1
CDR3 DNA: TGCGCCAGCAGCCAAGATCCTAGCGGGAGGGCCCGGCCCCCAGAGCAGTTCTTC
CDR3 protein: CASSQDPSGRARPPEQFF

clone size: few
J gene: TRBJ2-7
D gene: .
V gene: TRBV6-5
CDR3 DNA: TGTGCCAGCAGTCAGGGGTCGAGACTCCGGCAGTACTTC
CDR3 protein: CASSQGSRLRQYF

clone size: .
J gene: TRBJ2-1
D gene: .
V gene: TRBV11-2
CDR3 DNA: TGTGCCAGCAGCCCAAGGGGTGAGCAGTTCTTC
CDR3 protein: CASSPRGEQFF

clone size: once
J gene: TRBJ2-7
D gene: TRBD2
V gene: TRBV30
CDR3 DNA: TGTGCCTGGAGGGGGCTAGCGGGAAGATCCTACGAGCAGTACTTC
CDR3 protein: CAWRGLAGRSYEQYF

clone size: .
J gene: TRBJ2-1
D gene: TRBD2
V gene: TRBV5-4
CDR3 DNA: TGTGCCAGCAGCTTGCCGGGAGGGCCGCACAATGAGCAGTTCTTC
CDR3 protein: CASSLPGGPHNEQFF

clone size: .
J gene: TRBJ2-7
D gene: TRBD2
V gene: TRBV5-6
CDR3 DNA: TGTGCCAGCGCCATGACCCCTAGCGGGAGCCGGTACGAGCAGTACTTC
CDR3 protein: CASAMTPSGSRYEQYF

clone size: once
J gene: TRBJ2-1
D gene: TRBD2
V gene: TRBV29-1
CDR3 DNA: TGCAGCGTCAAACTAGCGGGGGATTACAATGAGCAGTTCTTC
CDR3 protein: CSVKLAGDYNEQFF

clone size: .
J gene: TRBJ2-7
D gene: .
V gene: TRBV10-2
CDR3 DNA: TGCGCCAGCCGGGTCTCGATCTACTCAATCCCTACCGAGCAGTACTTC
CDR3 protein: CASRVSIYSIPTEQYF

clone size: .
J gene: TRBJ2-2
D gene: .
V gene: TRBV9
CDR3 DNA: TGTGCCAGCAGCGTAGGAGGGAGGTCCGGGGAGCTGTTTTTT
CDR3 protein: CASSVGGRSGELFF

clone size: .
J gene: TRBJ1-2
D gene: TRBD1
V gene: TRBV15
CDR3 DNA: TGTGCCACCAGCAGGCCGGGACAGGGGAAGGCTGGGGGCTACACCTTC
CDR3 protein: CATSRPGQGKAGGYTF

clone size: .
J gene: TRBJ1-4
D gene: .
V gene: TRBV25-1
CDR3 DNA: TGTGCCAGCAGCGGATATCAGGGTGTGGCTAATGAAAAACTGTTTTTT
CDR3 protein: CASSGYQGVANEKLFF

clone size: .
J gene: TRBJ2-1
D gene: .
V gene: TRBV6-4
CDR3 DNA: TGTGCCAGCATGGGGGGTAGGGGGGGGTGCTCCTACAATGAGCAGTTCTTC
CDR3 protein: CASMGGRGGCSYNEQFF

clone size: .
J gene: TRBJ1-5
D gene: .
V gene: TRBV27
CDR3 DNA: TGTGCCAGCGGGGAAGATCGAGGGCGGCCCCAGCATTTT
CDR3 protein: CASGEDRGRPQHF

clone size: .
J gene: TRBJ2-1
D gene: TRBD2
V gene: TRBV28
CDR3 DNA: TGTGCGCTAGCGGGACAAAATGAGCAGTTCTTC
CDR3 protein: CALAGQNEQFF

clone size: .
J gene: TRBJ2-7
D gene: TRBD2
V gene: TRBV18
CDR3 DNA: TGTGCCAGCTCGGCGGGAGGGCCTCACGAGCAGTACTTC
CDR3 protein: CASSAGGPHEQYF

clone size: .
J gene: TRBJ2-4
D gene: TRBD1
V gene: TRBV11-2
CDR3 DNA: TGTGCCAGCAGTCAAGACAGGGTAACACTTATGGAGGACATTCAGTACTTC
CDR3 protein: CASSQDRVTLMEDIQYF

clone size: .
J gene: TRBJ2-3
D gene: .
V gene: TRBV25-1
CDR3 DNA: TGTGCCAGCAGCCCCTCTCGGGGTGGCACAGATACGCAGTATTTT
CDR3 protein: CASSPSRGGTDTQYF

clone size: .
J gene: TRBJ1-4
D gene: .
V gene: TRBV11-3
CDR3 DNA: TGTGCCAGCAGCTTAGCCGGACTTAAACTGTTTTTT
CDR3 protein: CASSLAGLKLFF

clone size: .
J gene: TRBJ2-7
D gene: TRBD2
V gene: TRBV29-1
CDR3 DNA: TGCAGCGTCGGGGGACTAGCGCGAAGCTCCTACGAGCAGTACTTC
CDR3 protein: CSVGGLARSSYEQYF

clone size: .
J gene: TRBJ2-3
D gene: .
V gene: TRBV10-3
CDR3 DNA: TGTGCCATCAGTGGGTGGCAACCAGATACGCAGTATTTT
CDR3 protein: CAISGWQPDTQYF

clone size: .
J gene: TRBJ1-1
D gene: TRBD1
V gene: TRBV4-2
CDR3 DNA: TGTGCCAGCAGCCAAGAGAACAGGGGGCGGGACACTGAAGCTTTCTTT
CDR3 protein: CASSQENRGRDTEAFF

clone size: .
J gene: TRBJ2-3
D gene: TRBD2
V gene: TRBV7-6
CDR3 DNA: TGTGCCAGCAGCTCGTTAGGACTAGCGGGAGGGTTGGCAGATACGCAGTATTTT
CDR3 protein: CASSSLGLAGGLADTQYF